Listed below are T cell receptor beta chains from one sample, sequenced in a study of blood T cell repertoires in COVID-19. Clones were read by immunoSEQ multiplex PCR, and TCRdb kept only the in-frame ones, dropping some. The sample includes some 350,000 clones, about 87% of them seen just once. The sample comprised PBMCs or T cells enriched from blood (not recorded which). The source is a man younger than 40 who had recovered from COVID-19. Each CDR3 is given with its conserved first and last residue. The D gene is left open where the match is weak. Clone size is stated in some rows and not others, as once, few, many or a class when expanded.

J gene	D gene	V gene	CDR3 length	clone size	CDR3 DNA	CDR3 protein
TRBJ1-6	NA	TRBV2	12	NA	TGTGCCAGCAGTTATGAGTCGGCACCCCTCCACTTT	CASSYESAPLHF
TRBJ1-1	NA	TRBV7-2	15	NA	TGTGCCAGCAGCTTAGCGTCAGGGGTGAACACTGAAGCTTTCTTT	CASSLASGVNTEAFF
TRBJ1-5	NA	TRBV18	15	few	TGTGCCAGCTCACCAGAGGGAGGGGTCAATCAGCCCCAGCATTTT	CASSPEGGVNQPQHF
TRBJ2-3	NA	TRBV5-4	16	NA	TGTGCCAGCAGCTTCGATGGACTGGCTAGCACAGATACGCAGTATTTT	CASSFDGLASTDTQYF
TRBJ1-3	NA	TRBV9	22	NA	TGTGCCAGCAGCGTAGCTCCAGCCGGGGGGTTACAAGTCCGACAGACCCCGAACACCATATATTTT	CASSVAPAGGLQVRQTPNTIYF
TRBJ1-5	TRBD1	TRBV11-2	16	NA	TGTGCCAGCAGCTTAGACGGGACAGGGGGCGACCAGCCCCAGCATTTT	CASSLDGTGGDQPQHF
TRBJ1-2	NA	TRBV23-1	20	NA	TGCGCCAGCAGTCAATACCCCGTCTGTGCCGGGGGTCAGTTCAACTATGGCTACACCTTC	CASSQYPVCAGGQFNYGYTF
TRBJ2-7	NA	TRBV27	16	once	TGTGCCAGCAGTTTATCCGCCCGGGCAGGGACCTACGAGCAGTACTTC	CASSLSARAGTYEQYF
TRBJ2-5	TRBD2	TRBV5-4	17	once	TGTGCCAGCAGCTTCCCTCAGTGGCGTCGGGGGGAAGAGACCCAGTACTTC	CASSFPQWRRGEETQYF
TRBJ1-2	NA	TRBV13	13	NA	TGTGCCAGCAGCTCTACTCGGAGAGGTGGCTACACCTTC	CASSSTRRGGYTF
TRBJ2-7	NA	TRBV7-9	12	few	TGTGCCAGCAGCTTATCCGGGTACGAGCAGTACTTC	CASSLSGYEQYF
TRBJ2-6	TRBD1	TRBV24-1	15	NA	TGTGCCACCAGTGATCGACAGGGCCGGGCCAACGTCCTGACTTTC	CATSDRQGRANVLTF
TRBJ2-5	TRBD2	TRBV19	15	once	TGTGCCAGTAGTAGACTAGCGGGGTACCAAGAGACCCAGTACTTC	CASSRLAGYQETQYF
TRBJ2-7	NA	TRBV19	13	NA	TGTGCCAGTAGAGAAGGGGGTTCCTACGAGCAGTACTTC	CASREGGSYEQYF
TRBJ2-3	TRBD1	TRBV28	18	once	TGTGCCAGCAGTTTCCTCCCGACAGGGGCGAGGGACACAGATACGCAGTATTTT	CASSFLPTGARDTDTQYF
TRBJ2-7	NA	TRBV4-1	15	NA	TGCGCCAGCAGGCAAGGGCAGGGGACCGGCTACGAGCAGTACTTC	CASRQGQGTGYEQYF
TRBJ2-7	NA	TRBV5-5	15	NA	TGTGCCAGCAGCTTGTGGGGACAAACCCCCTACGAGCAGTACTTC	CASSLWGQTPYEQYF
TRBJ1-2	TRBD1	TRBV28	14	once	TGTGCCAGCACCCTTCCCCCCAGGGGGCATGGCTACACCTTC	CASTLPPRGHGYTF
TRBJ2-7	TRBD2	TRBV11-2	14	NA	TGTGCCAGCAGTGGAGCGGGGGGCTCCTACGAGCAGTACTTC	CASSGAGGSYEQYF
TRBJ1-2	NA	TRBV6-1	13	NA	TGTGCCAGCAGTGAACAGGAAATCTATGGCTACACCTTC	CASSEQEIYGYTF